Below, 31 T cell receptor beta chains from the same sample are listed, as sequenced in a study of blood T cell repertoires in COVID-19. Sequencing used immunoSEQ multiplex PCR; TCRdb keeps in-frame clones, though not all of them. The table includes fewer than 130,000 clones, roughly 82% detected once. The sample consisted of peripheral blood. Receptors were obtained from a woman aged 55-70 years with acute or convalescent COVID-19.

The chain joins TRBV27 to TRBJ2-3; 8 bases fit TRBD1. The V and J ends lost 6 bases and 5 bases, in that order; junction bases with no gene match: 7. CDR1 is MNHEY, CDR2 SMNVEV, per germline (reference sequence). The CDR3 loop spans 14 amino acids. This CDR3 is CASRLQGAGDTQYF. For the CDR3, the DNA is TGTGCCAGCAGACTTCAGGGGGCCGGAGATACGCAGTATTTT.

The rearrangement uses TRBV5-6 and TRBJ1-1; D may be TRBD1 (5 bases). This CDR3 is built from 15 residues. V lost 5 bases and J 0 bases, leaving 14 bases between the germline ends. CDR1 is SGHDT, CDR2 YYEEEE, per germline. CDR3 sequence (DNA): TGTGCCAGCAGGTCCGTCGGGGGAATGAACACTGAAGCTTTCTTT. This encodes CASRSVGGMNTEAFF.

V usage is TRBV14 and J usage is TRBJ2-7, with 8 bases fitting TRBD1. CDR1 is SGHDN and CDR2 is FVKESK in the germline V gene. After removal of 0 bases from V and 7 bases from J, the junction contained 14 bases not matched to a gene. The CDR3 is 17 residues long. CDR3 DNA: TGTGCCAGCAGCCAAGATTGGGTCACAGGGGGAGTCTCGGAGCAGTACTTC. This gives the protein CASSQDWVTGGVSEQYF.

The chain combines TRBV7-3 with TRBJ2-3; 15 nucleotides align to TRBD2. The CDR3 consists of 17 residues. Germline CDR1 and CDR2: SGHTA and FQGTGA. With V trimmed by 5 bases and J by 5 bases, 8 bases remained unmatched. Written as DNA, the CDR3 is TGTGCCAGCAGCCCGAAGGGACTAGCGGGGGGTGGAGATACGCAGTATTTT. Its translation is CASSPKGLAGGGDTQYF.

The chain employs TRBV5-6 and TRBJ2-1, with 10 bases matching TRBD2. Germline CDR1 reads SGHDT; CDR2 reads YYEEEE. V dropped 1 base and J dropped 7; count of bases not matched to a gene: 5. This CDR3 is 15 amino acids long. The CDR3 here is CASSLLAGVWNEQFF. Written as DNA, the CDR3 is TGTGCCAGCAGCTTGCTAGCGGGGGTGTGGAATGAGCAGTTCTTC. The whole variable domain, remainder taken from reference TRBV5-6 and TRBJ2-1, is DAGVTQSPTHLIKTRGQQVTLRCSPKSGHDTVSWYQQALGQGPQFIFQYYEEEERQRGNFPDRFSGHQFPNYSSELNVNALLLGDSALYLCASSLLAGVWNEQFFGPGTRLTVL.

The chain combines TRBV9 with TRBJ2-1, with a possible D match to TRBD2 (5 bases). The CDR3 is made up of 14 amino acids. Germline V CDR1 and CDR2: SGDLS, YYNGEE. The V end was cut by 3 bases, the J end by 12 bases, with 19 bases between. This chain's CDR3 is CASSAEDGLGGQFF. In DNA, the CDR3 is TGTGCCAGCAGCGCCGAAGACGGGCTAGGAGGGCAGTTCTTC.

The chain joins TRBV5-1 to TRBJ2-3; TRBD2 matches 10 bases. CDR3 size: 14 residues. With V trimmed by 0 bases and J by 6 bases, 1 base remained unmatched. Germline assignment: CDR1 SGHRS and CDR2 YFSETQ. In DNA form, the CDR3 reads TGCGCCAGCAGCTTGGCTAGCGGGGGTGATACGCAGTATTTT. The encoded protein is CASSLASGGDTQYF.

This clone was detected once. The chain links TRBV5-1 to TRBJ1-1; unclear D gene. The CDR3 contains 13 residues. V was clipped by 1 base and J by 4 bases, with 8 bases between them. Germline CDR1 reads SGHRS; CDR2 reads YFSETQ. Written as DNA, the CDR3 is TGCGCCAGCAGCTTGCCGACGGGCACTGAAGCTTTCTTT. This gives the protein CASSLPTGTEAFF.

The chain joins TRBV9 to TRBJ1-6; 7 bases fit TRBD1. The CDR3 totals 14 residues. From germline, CDR1 is SGDLS and CDR2 YYNGEE. V lost 1 base to trimming and J lost 10 bases; unmatched junction nucleotides: 5. In nucleotides, the CDR3 is TGTGCCAGCAGCGTATCGAGGGGGCAATCACCCCTCCACTTT. The encoded protein is CASSVSRGQSPLHF.

This clone ranks as medium-sized (0.01 to 0.1%). The CDR3 loop is CASSLDPGPTDTQYF. DNA for the CDR3: TGTGCCAGCAGCTTAGATCCAGGGCCCACAGATACGCAGTATTTT. The chain recombines TRBV7-3 with TRBJ2-3, with D tentatively TRBD1 (5 bases). The CDR3 sequence is 15 residues long. The germline V gene has CDR1 SGHTA and CDR2 FQGTGA. Deletions cut 2 bases from V and 2 bases from J, with 11 bases between. Using reference TRBV7-3 and TRBJ2-3 for the parts outside the CDR3, the full variable domain is GAGVSQTPSNKVTEKGKYVELRCDPISGHTALYWYRQSLGQGPEFLIYFQGTGAADDSGLPNDRFFAVRPEGSVSTLKIQRTERGDSAVYLCASSLDPGPTDTQYFGPGTRLTVL.

The chain combines TRBV27 with TRBJ1-2; unclear D gene. V was clipped by 4 bases and J by 8 bases, with 17 bases between them. Germline V CDR1 and CDR2: MNHEY, SMNVEV (reference sequence). The CDR3 sequence is 14 residues long. CDR3 bases: TGTGCCAGCAGTTCCTGGGGAAGGGAGAGCGGCTACACCTTC. It codes for CASSSWGRESGYTF.

This chain connects TRBV4-1 to TRBJ2-3; weak D call: TRBD1 (5 bases). Germline CDR1 is MGHRA and CDR2 is YSYEKL. The CDR3 is 13 amino acids. V was cut by 2 bases and J by 6 bases, with 9 bases left in between. CDR3 amino acids: CASSQSRADTQYF. DNA for the CDR3: TGCGCCAGCAGCCAATCCAGGGCGGATACGCAGTATTTT.

In nucleotides, the CDR3 is TGCGCCAGCAGCTTGGCGTCGGGGGGCCTAGAGACCCAGTACTTC. Amino acid sequence: CASSLASGGLETQYF. The chain links TRBV5-1 to TRBJ2-5, with a tentative D call TRBD2 (7 bases). Deletions cut 0 bases from V and 4 bases from J, with 13 bases between. CDR3 length: 15 amino acids. Per the germline V gene, CDR1 is SGHRS and CDR2 is YFSETQ.

The V and J genes are TRBV7-6 and TRBJ1-4; 10 bases match TRBD1. Trimming removed 1 base from V and 8 bases from J; junction bases left unmatched: 1. CDR1 SGHVS and CDR2 FNYEAQ come from the germline V gene. This CDR3 has 14 residues. The chain's CDR3 is CASSLETGGEKLFF. The CDR3 nucleotides read TGTGCCAGCAGCTTAGAGACAGGGGGCGAAAAACTGTTTTTT.

The rearrangement links TRBV19 to TRBJ1-3; a weak D match, TRBD1 (6 bases). Germline CDR1 is LNHDA and CDR2 is SQIVND (reference sequence). V lost 10 bases to trimming and J lost 4 bases, with 26 bases between them. The length of the CDR3 is 17 residues. The CDR3 spells CATSVTHRETRGNTIYF. The CDR3 nucleotides are TGTGCCACCTCTGTGACTCACAGGGAAACAAGAGGAAACACCATATATTTT.

The rearrangement links TRBV4-2 to TRBJ2-7, with 12 nucleotides matching TRBD2. Germline loops: CDR1 LGHNA, CDR2 YNFKEQ. The V gene end was trimmed by 0 bases and the J gene end by 2 bases; junction bases not matched to a gene: 8. The CDR3 totals 18 residues. CDR3 sequence (DNA): TGTGCCAGCAGCCAAGATAGGGCTAGCGGGGGGGCACCCTACGAGCAGTACTTC. Protein: CASSQDRASGGAPYEQYF.

The chain links TRBV11-2 to TRBJ2-2; TRBD2 might be the D (7 bases). Trimming shortened V by 5 bases and J by 5 bases, and 18 bases separated the two germline ends. Germline-derived CDR1 and CDR2 are SGHAT and FQNNGV. The CDR3 length is 16 residues. The DNA for the CDR3 is TGTGCCAGCAGCCCCGTAGGCGGGGGCGCGACCGGGGAGCTGTTTTTT. Amino acids: CASSPVGGGATGELFF.

The chain carries TRBV6-1 and TRBJ1-5, with TRBD1 matching over 7 bases. Germline V gives CDR1 MNHNS, CDR2 SASEGT. The CDR3 runs 16 residues. The junction had 6 bases not matched to a gene; V was cut back by 4 bases and J by 0 bases. The DNA of the CDR3 is TGTGCCAGCAGTGCCTTGGGACAGAATAGCAATCAGCCCCAGCATTTT. Its protein product is CASSALGQNSNQPQHF.

The chain employs TRBV6-6 and TRBJ2-5; 7 bases agree with TRBD1. This CDR3 has 14 residues. V was clipped by 6 bases and J by 3 bases; unmatched bases: 7. Germline-derived CDR1 and CDR2 are MNHNY and SVGAGI (reference sequence). The CDR3 region is CASSPGQGEETQYF. Here the CDR3 DNA reads TGTGCCAGCAGCCCCGGGCAGGGGGAAGAGACCCAGTACTTC.

V gene TRBV18 combines with J gene TRBJ1-1; the D gene is possibly TRBD1 (5 bases). The V gene's germline CDR1 is KGHSH and CDR2 LQKENI. With 3 bases removed from V and 8 bases from J, the gap between germline ends came to 16 bases. This CDR3 has 14 amino acids. CDR3 sequence: CASSPGTTVIEAFF. In DNA, the CDR3 is TGTGCCAGCTCACCGGGAACGACAGTTATAGAAGCTTTCTTT.

The rearrangement joins TRBV2 to TRBJ1-2; 8 bases match TRBD1. Germline CDR1 reads SNHLY; CDR2 reads FYNNEI. V shed 8 bases, J shed 4 bases, and the junction held 3 bases outside the gene matches. The CDR3 spans 12 residues. The CDR3 reads CASGTGGYGYTF. In DNA, the CDR3 is TGTGCCAGCGGCACAGGGGGCTATGGCTACACCTTC.

The J gene is TRBJ2-2, the V gene TRBV5-5; 9 nucleotides align to TRBD2. The CDR3 extends over 16 amino acids. Germline V gene sequence: CDR1 SGHKS, CDR2 YYEKEE (reference sequence). The V segment lost 4 bases and the J segment 0 bases; nucleotides outside the gene matches: 4. CDR3 coding DNA: TGTGCCAGCAGCGTTGGGACTAGCCCGAACACCGGGGAGCTGTTTTTT. This encodes CASSVGTSPNTGELFF.

This clone was counted a few times. The gene calls are TRBV12-5 and TRBJ1-2, with 10 nucleotides matching TRBD1. Per the germline V gene, CDR1 is LGHNT and CDR2 is FRNRAP. With V trimmed by 4 bases and J by 6 bases, 11 bases remained unmatched. The CDR3 is 16 amino acids. The DNA of the CDR3 is TGTGCTAGTGGTTCGGCTCCGGGACAGGGGAAAAATGGCTACACCTTC. Its translation: CASGSAPGQGKNGYTF.

V and J are TRBV25-1 and TRBJ1-2, with 7 bases that match TRBD1. CDR3 length: 14 amino acids. The J segment lost 6 bases and the V segment lost 3 bases, leaving 7 bases of the junction unmatched. Germline V gives CDR1 MGHDK, CDR2 SYGVNS. CDR3 in DNA: TGTGCCAGCAGTGAGCAGGGGGGTGGCAATGGCTACACCTTC. It codes for CASSEQGGGNGYTF.

The chain couples TRBV29-1 to TRBJ1-6; 8 nucleotides line up with TRBD1. CDR3 length: 15 amino acids. The junction had 8 bases not matched to a gene; V was cut back by 5 bases and J by 5 bases. Germline V CDR1 and CDR2: SQVTM, ANQGSEA. CDR3 DNA sequence: TGCAGCGTTAGAATTGGGACAGGTAATAATTCACCCCTCCACTTT. Its protein is CSVRIGTGNNSPLHF.

This clone came up once. This rearrangement joins TRBV4-3 to TRBJ1-2; D is perhaps TRBD1 (6 bases). Germline V gene sequence: CDR1 LGHNA, CDR2 YSLEER. Trimming cost V 2 bases and J 8 bases, with 18 bases left between them. This CDR3 is built from 15 residues. The CDR3 nucleotides read TGCGCCAGCAGCCAACCTCAAGGGGGGGCTCCAGGCTACACCTTC. The encoded protein is CASSQPQGGAPGYTF.

This clone has only one observation. This chain uses TRBV25-1 with TRBJ2-7, with 9 bases fitting TRBD1. The germline V gene encodes CDR1 MGHDK and CDR2 SYGVNS. The CDR3 consists of 18 residues. J was trimmed by 2 bases and V by 4 bases; bases with no gene match: 15. Here the CDR3 DNA reads TGTGCCAGCAGTGGGGACTTGGCGGCGGGACAGGGAGCCTACGAGCAGTACTTC. As protein: CASSGDLAAGQGAYEQYF.

The chain couples TRBV18 to TRBJ2-1, with 11 bases that match TRBD2. From germline, CDR1 is KGHSH and CDR2 LQKENI. The CDR3 extends over 15 amino acids. V lost 4 bases to trimming and J lost 2 bases; unmatched junction nucleotides: 1. The CDR3 DNA is TGTGCCAGCTCACTACTAGCGGGGGCCTACAATGAGCAGTTCTTC. This sequence encodes CASSLLAGAYNEQFF. Drawing the rest from reference TRBV18 and TRBJ2-1, the complete variable domain is NAGVMQNPRHLVRRRGQEARLRCSPMKGHSHVYWYRQLPEEGLKFMVYLQKENIIDESGMPKERFSAEFPKEGPSILRIQQVVRGDSAAYFCASSLLAGAYNEQFFGPGTRLTVL.

The chain carries TRBV6-5 and TRBJ1-2; D possibly corresponds to TRBD1 (5 bases). CDR1 MNHEY and CDR2 SVGAGI come from the germline V gene. This CDR3 has 15 residues. The V gene lost 6 bases and the J gene lost 4 bases, with 18 bases spanning the gap. CDR3 DNA: TGTGCCAGCAGCCTATCGCAGGGTGCAGGCTATGGCTACACCTTC. This sequence encodes CASSLSQGAGYGYTF.

The rearrangement links TRBV29-1 to TRBJ2-1, with 10 bases that match TRBD2. The V gene's germline CDR1 is SQVTM and CDR2 ANQGSEA. Germline trimming cut 4 bases from V and 4 bases from J; bases unmatched to any gene: 7. CDR3 size: 15 residues. The CDR3 DNA follows: TGCAGCGTTGCCGAACCGGGACTAGCGTACAATGAGCAGTTCTTC. Translation gives CSVAEPGLAYNEQFF.

This rearrangement joins TRBV30 to TRBJ2-2; 7 bases map to TRBD1. Germline values: CDR1 GTSNPN, CDR2 SVGIG (reference sequence). This CDR3 contains 14 residues. V dropped 2 bases and J dropped 7; count of bases not matched to a gene: 7. In nucleotides, the CDR3 is TGTGCCTGGAGTCGCACAGGGGCAGGCGGGGAGCTGTTTTTT. Its protein product is CAWSRTGAGGELFF.